This record looks at one TCR beta chain sequence and its context. The antigen remains unidentified. CDR1 WNHNN and CDR2 SYGVQD come from the germline V gene (reference sequence). This CDR3 has 15 residues. Trimming pared 10 bases from V and 0 bases from J, leaving 16 bases between. The repertoire was sequenced with immunoSEQ multiplex PCR; TCRdb's copy has only in-frame clones and lacks some. Of around 140,000 clones listed, over 75% were seen once; the top ten hold under 8%. This entry comes from a study of T cell responses to AZD1222 COVID-19 vaccine. Study-wide results and caveats: Regions 160-218 and 743-854 dominated among vaccine-associated CD4 TCRs spanning spike. Donors skewed white British and female; clonal diversity was possibly underestimated. Reports indicate that nearly half of spike-specific TCRs are directed at unmutated variant regions.

Source: peripheral blood, taken 28 days after the second dose of the MenACWY control vaccine. V gene TRBV10-1 combines with J gene TRBJ1-3; a weak D match, TRBD1 (6 bases). This TCR was sampled from an adult who received the MenACWY meningococcal vaccine as a control. For the CDR3, the DNA is TGCGCCACCCAGACAGGCTATAACTCTGGAAACACCATATATTTT. Its translation: CATQTGYNSGNTIYF.